This T cell receptor beta chain was obtained from a study of beta chain features in type 1 diabetes. The V end lost 7 bases, the J end lost 1 base, and 13 bases lay between the germline ends. The CDR3 has 14 residues. Germline CDR1 is MRHNA and CDR2 is SNTAGT. The authors reverse transcribed all of the isolated RNA, so sequencing captured expressed TCRB transcripts. Clones were sequenced by immunoSEQ multiplex PCR, and TCRdb holds only the in-frame ones, with some missing. The sample gives about 370,000 clones, more than 13% of which show up once; around 0.02% is in the top ten. General study findings and limits: Compared with healthy donors, patients appeared to share more similar naive, central memory and regulatory TCRB repertoires.

In this sample, this clone turned up a few times. Its antigen is not identified. Sequenced material: naive CD4+ T cells from blood. The clonotype originates from a young woman in good health. The V and J genes are TRBV6-4 and TRBJ1-1; a possible D gene is TRBD1 (6 bases). CDR3 bases: TGTGCCAGCAAAGAAACACAGGGGAACACTGAAGCTTTCTTT. It codes for CASKETQGNTEAFF.